This passage covers 15 T cell receptor beta chains from one sample sequenced in a study of CD8+CD57+ T cells in acquired aplastic anemia. The template used for profiling TCR beta VDJ and CDR3 was genomic DNA. TCRdb re-called the reads through MiXCR, storing one row per CDR3 protein. Of 35,000 to 45,000 distinct CDR3 sequences listed, 76% are singletons. Sequencing was done on a sample of sorted CD4+, CD8+, or CD8+CD57+ T cells (not recorded which) from PBMCs. The receptors here all came from a human donor in good health, serving as a control.

V and J are TRBV20-1 and TRBJ2-7; perhaps TRBD2 as D (6 bases). CDR3 length: 12 residues. V was shortened by 5 bases and J by 3 bases, with 11 bases between the two germline ends. Germline V lookup: CDR1 DFQATT, CDR2 SNEGSKA (reference sequence). The CDR3 sequence: CSASGVGYEQYF. The CDR3 DNA reads TGCAGTGCTTCGGGGGTGGGCTACGAGCAGTACTTC.

In this sample, this clonotype turned up once. The chain carries TRBV24-1 and TRBJ2-3; D may be TRBD1 or TRBD2 (5 bases each). The CDR3 consists of 18 residues. Germline V gene data show CDR1 as KGHDR and CDR2 as SFDVKD. The V end lost 7 bases, the J end lost 0 bases, and 22 bases lay between the germline ends. CDR3 DNA: TGTGCCACCAGCGCAGAGAGGTGGGGGAACCCGAGCACAGATACGCAGTATTTT. Translating it yields CATSAERWGNPSTDTQYF.

The CDR3 sequence is CATSPDANYGYTF. Written as DNA, the CDR3 is TGTGCCACATCCCCGGATGCTAACTATGGCTACACCTTC. The rearrangement uses TRBV11-2 and TRBJ1-2; D ambiguous. The CDR3 has 13 residues. The V end lost 10 bases, the J end lost 0 bases, and 12 bases lay between the germline ends. Per germline, CDR1 SGHAT and CDR2 FQNNGV.

V is TRBV20-1 and J is TRBJ2-7; D might be TRBD2 (7 bases). The CDR3 runs to 15 residues. Looked up from germline, CDR1 is DFQATT and CDR2 is SNEGSKA (reference sequence). V lost 4 bases to trimming and J lost 1 base, with 17 bases between them. The DNA for the CDR3 is TGCAGTGCTACGGGAGGTGCAGGGACATCCTACGAGCAGTACTTC. Translating gives CSATGGAGTSYEQYF.

J is TRBJ2-3 and V is TRBV29-1, with D possibly called TRBD1 or TRBD2 (5 bases each). Germline V gene lookup returns CDR1 SQVTM and CDR2 ANQGSEA. The CDR3 covers 13 residues. The germline V and J ends were trimmed by 2 bases and 6 bases, with 12 bases remaining between them. The CDR3 bases are TGCAGCGTTGAACCTAACGGGGCGGATACGCAGTATTTT. Its protein is CSVEPNGADTQYF.

This chain joins TRBV24-1 and TRBJ1-2; D not resolved. The CDR3 totals 12 residues. Germline loops: CDR1 KGHDR, CDR2 SFDVKD. Trimming removed 3 bases at V and 3 bases at J, with 4 bases between. CDR3 amino acids: CATSDPHYGYTF. CDR3 DNA: TGTGCCACCAGTGATCCCCACTATGGCTACACCTTC.

The chain carries TRBV2 and TRBJ2-6; D gene unclear. V was cut by 7 bases and J by 0 bases, with 7 bases left in between. The CDR3 is 14 residues long. Germline V gene sequence: CDR1 SNHLY, CDR2 FYNNEI. CDR3 nucleotide sequence: TGTGCCAGCACAACCGGCTCTGGGGCCAACGTCCTGACTTTC. It yields the protein CASTTGSGANVLTF.

Written as DNA, the CDR3 is TGTGCCACCAGCAGCCGGGGACAGGGGGCAGGCGAGCAGTACTTC. It is translated as CATSSRGQGAGEQYF. V is TRBV15 and J is TRBJ2-7, with 12 positions matching TRBD1. Germline values: CDR1 LNHNV, CDR2 YYDKDF (reference sequence). V was clipped by 3 bases and J by 6 bases; unmatched bases: 6. CDR3 length: 15 amino acids.

The chain's CDR3 is CASRAPTGWTTYEQYF. Written as DNA, the CDR3 is TGTGCCAGCAGAGCTCCGACAGGCTGGACGACCTACGAGCAGTACTTC. This chain uses TRBV6-2 or TRBV6-3 with TRBJ2-7, with D tentatively TRBD1 (6 bases). There are 16 residues in the CDR3. Germline-derived CDR1 and CDR2 are MNHEY and SVGEGT. V was cut by 6 bases and J by 2 bases, with 20 bases left in between.

The chain combines TRBV7-2 with TRBJ1-4; D is unresolved. Deletions cut 6 bases from V and 7 bases from J, with 9 bases between. The CDR3 totals 12 residues. Germline-derived CDR1 and CDR2 are SGHTA and FQGNSA. The CDR3 DNA is TGTGCCAGCAGTGGCCTCGGTGAAAAACTGTTTTTT. Encoded protein: CASSGLGEKLFF. Combining the CDR3 with reference TRBV7-2 and TRBJ1-4 gives the whole variable domain GAGVSQSPSNKVTEKGKDVELRCDPISGHTALYWYRQSLGQGLEFLIYFQGNSAPDKSGLPSDRFSAERTGGSVSTLTIQRTQQEDSAVYLCASSGLGEKLFFGSGTQLSVL.

The gene calls are TRBV2 and TRBJ2-2; maybe TRBD2 (5 bases). Germline CDR1 and CDR2: SNHLY and FYNNEI. The CDR3 sequence is 15 residues long. The V end lost 6 bases, the J end lost 7 bases, and 18 bases lay between the germline ends. The CDR3, as DNA: TGTGCCAGCAGGGGGAAGTCTAGCACGGTCGGGGAGCTGTTTTTT. It specifies CASRGKSSTVGELFF.

There are a few counts of this clonotype. The junction does not match germline at one end; this may be a read error. The rearrangement joins TRBV7-7 to TRBJ2-7, with D unclear. The CDR3 runs 11 residues. The germline CDR1 and CDR2 sequences are SSHAT and FNYEAQ (reference sequence). The CDR3 reads CASSLRCEQYF. CDR3 sequence (DNA): TGTGCTAGCAGCTTAAGGTGCGAGCAGTACTTC.

This chain links TRBV20-1 with TRBJ2-7; TRBD2 might be the D (5 bases). The CDR3 consists of 15 residues. Trimming took 0 bases from V and 3 from J, leaving 15 bases between them. CDR1 and CDR2 from the germline V gene are DFQATT and SNEGSKA (reference sequence). CDR3 sequence reads: CSARDQLPGLYEQYF. For the CDR3, the DNA is TGCAGTGCTAGAGATCAGCTCCCCGGACTCTACGAGCAGTACTTC.

V gene TRBV29-1 combines with J gene TRBJ2-1, with TRBD1 matching over 8 bases. CDR1 and CDR2 from the germline V gene are SQVTM and ANQGSEA. V lost 4 bases, J lost 4 bases, and 3 bases stayed unmatched. The CDR3 has 13 residues. The CDR3 sequence is CSVGTGNYNEQFF. In DNA form, the CDR3 reads TGCAGCGTTGGGACAGGGAATTACAATGAGCAGTTCTTC.

J is TRBJ1-1 and V is TRBV15; 8 nucleotides align to TRBD1. There are 15 residues in the CDR3. V shed 2 bases and J 5 bases; nucleotides not matched to a gene: 7. In germline, CDR1 is LNHNV, CDR2 YYDKDF (reference sequence). Here the CDR3 reads CATSRLGQGETEAFF. The CDR3 DNA sequence: TGTGCCACCAGCAGACTAGGACAGGGAGAAACTGAAGCTTTCTTT.